This T cell receptor beta chain came from a study of molecular identifiers for immune sequencing clone quantification. V was shortened by 11 bases and J by 9 bases, with 19 bases between the two germline ends. This CDR3 region has 13 residues. Germline V gene data show CDR1 as SEHNR and CDR2 as FQNEAQ (reference sequence). This clonotype was recorded a few times. Its antigen remains unidentified. Study results and caveats: Spike-in Jurkat TCR RNA from a single cell reportedly registered among one million naive cells. More than 98% of effector molecules, versus under 1% of naive-cell molecules, belonged to clones above 20 RNA copies.

TCRdb redid the calling of the PCR reads with MiXCR, one entry per CDR3 protein. The sample lists fewer than 350,000 distinct CDR3 sequences, 24% occurring once. Sequences were obtained from naive CD8+ T cells from blood, with Jurkat cell RNA spiked in. Specified subset: FACS-sorted CD8+CD4-CCR7+CD45RA+ naive T cells. The sequence derives from a human donor in good health. Some libraries in this study had Jurkat cell RNA spiked in. The chain has TRBV7-9 and TRBJ2-2; D is tentatively TRBD1 or TRBD2 (5 bases each). The CDR3 loop reads CASGPGPSRELFF. CDR3 nucleotide sequence: TGTGCCTCCGGGCCGGGGCCTTCCCGGGAGCTGTTTTTT.